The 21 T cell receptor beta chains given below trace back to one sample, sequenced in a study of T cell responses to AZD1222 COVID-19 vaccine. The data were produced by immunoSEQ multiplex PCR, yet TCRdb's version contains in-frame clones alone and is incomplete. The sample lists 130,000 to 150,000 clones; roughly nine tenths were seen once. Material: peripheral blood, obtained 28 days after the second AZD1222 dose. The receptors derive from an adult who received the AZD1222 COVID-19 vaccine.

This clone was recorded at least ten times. This CDR3 reads CASRTYTVQQETQYF. In DNA form, the CDR3 reads TGTGCCAGCAGGACCTACACTGTACAACAAGAGACCCAGTACTTC. The chain joins TRBV21-1 to TRBJ2-5. TRBV21-1 is given as a pseudogene. The CDR3 runs to 15 residues.

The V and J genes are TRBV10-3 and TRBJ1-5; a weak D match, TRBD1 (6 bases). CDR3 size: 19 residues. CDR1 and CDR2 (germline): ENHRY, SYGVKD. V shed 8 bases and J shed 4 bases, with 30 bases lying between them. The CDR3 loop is CAICNNSLQGTIGNQPQHF. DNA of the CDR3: TGTGCCATCTGCAACAACTCATTACAGGGAACTATTGGTAATCAGCCCCAGCATTTT.

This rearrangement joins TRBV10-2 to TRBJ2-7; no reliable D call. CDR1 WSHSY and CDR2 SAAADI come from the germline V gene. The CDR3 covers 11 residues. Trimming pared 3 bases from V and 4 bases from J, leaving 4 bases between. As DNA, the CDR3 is TGCGCCAGCAGTGATCCGTACGAGCAGTACTTC. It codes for CASSDPYEQYF.

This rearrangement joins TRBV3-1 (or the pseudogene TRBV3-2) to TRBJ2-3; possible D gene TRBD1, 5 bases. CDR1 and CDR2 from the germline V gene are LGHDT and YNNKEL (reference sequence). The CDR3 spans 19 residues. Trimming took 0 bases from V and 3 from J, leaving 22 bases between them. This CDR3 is CASSQDRGKSPKGTDTQYF. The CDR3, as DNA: TGTGCCAGCAGCCAAGATAGGGGAAAAAGTCCCAAGGGGACAGATACGCAGTATTTT.

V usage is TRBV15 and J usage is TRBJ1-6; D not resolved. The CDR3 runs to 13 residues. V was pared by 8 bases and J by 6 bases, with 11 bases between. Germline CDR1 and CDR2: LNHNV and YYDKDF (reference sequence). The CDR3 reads CATGNLGNSPLHF. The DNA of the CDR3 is TGTGCCACCGGGAACCTCGGTAATTCACCCCTCCACTTT.

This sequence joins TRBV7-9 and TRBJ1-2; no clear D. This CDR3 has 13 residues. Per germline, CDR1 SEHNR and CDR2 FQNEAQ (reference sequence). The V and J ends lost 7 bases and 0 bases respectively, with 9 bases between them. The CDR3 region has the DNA TGTGCCAGCACCCTTCCCACTAACTATGGCTACACCTTC. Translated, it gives CASTLPTNYGYTF.

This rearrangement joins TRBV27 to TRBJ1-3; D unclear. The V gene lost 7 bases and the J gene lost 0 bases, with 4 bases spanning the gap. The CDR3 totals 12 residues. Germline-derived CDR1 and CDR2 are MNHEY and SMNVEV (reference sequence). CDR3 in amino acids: CASKSSGNTIYF. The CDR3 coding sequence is TGTGCCAGCAAGAGCTCTGGAAACACCATATATTTT.

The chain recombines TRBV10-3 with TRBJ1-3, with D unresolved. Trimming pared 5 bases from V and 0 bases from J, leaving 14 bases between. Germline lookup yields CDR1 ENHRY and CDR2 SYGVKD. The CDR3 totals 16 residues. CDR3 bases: TGTGCCATCAGTCAGGATTACAGAACCTCTGGAAACACCATATATTTT. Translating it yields CAISQDYRTSGNTIYF.

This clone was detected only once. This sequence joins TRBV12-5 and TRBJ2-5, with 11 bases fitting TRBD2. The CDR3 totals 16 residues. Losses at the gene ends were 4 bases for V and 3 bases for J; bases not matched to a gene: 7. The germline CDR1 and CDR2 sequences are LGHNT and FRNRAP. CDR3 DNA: TGTGCTAGTGGTTGCCTTCCGGGACTAGCGGAAGAGACCCAGTACTTC. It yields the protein CASGCLPGLAEETQYF.

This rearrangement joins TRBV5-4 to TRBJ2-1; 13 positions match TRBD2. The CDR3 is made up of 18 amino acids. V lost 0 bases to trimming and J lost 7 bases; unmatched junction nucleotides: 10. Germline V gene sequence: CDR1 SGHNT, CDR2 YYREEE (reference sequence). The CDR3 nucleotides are TGTGCCAGCAGCTTGGAACTAGCGGGGGGGCAGTGGGGAAATGAGCAGTTCTTC. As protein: CASSLELAGGQWGNEQFF.

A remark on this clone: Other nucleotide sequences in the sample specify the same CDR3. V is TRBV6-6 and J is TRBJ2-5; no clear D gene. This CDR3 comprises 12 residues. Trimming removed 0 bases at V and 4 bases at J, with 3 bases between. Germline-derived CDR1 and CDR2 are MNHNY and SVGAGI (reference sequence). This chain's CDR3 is CASSYSRETQYF. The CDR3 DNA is TGTGCCAGCAGTTACTCGAGAGAGACCCAGTACTTC.

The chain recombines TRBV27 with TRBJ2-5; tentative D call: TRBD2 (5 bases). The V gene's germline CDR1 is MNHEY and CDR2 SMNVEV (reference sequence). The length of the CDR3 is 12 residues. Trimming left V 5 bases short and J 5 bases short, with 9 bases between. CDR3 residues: CASSSGWETQYF. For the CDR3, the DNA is TGTGCCAGCAGTAGCGGCTGGGAGACCCAGTACTTC.

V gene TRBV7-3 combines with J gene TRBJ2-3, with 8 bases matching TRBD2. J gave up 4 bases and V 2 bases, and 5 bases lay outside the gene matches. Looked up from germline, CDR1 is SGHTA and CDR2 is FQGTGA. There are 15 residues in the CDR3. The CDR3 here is CASSLLSGSSDTQYF. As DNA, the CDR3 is TGTGCCAGCAGCTTACTAAGCGGGAGTTCAGATACGCAGTATTTT.

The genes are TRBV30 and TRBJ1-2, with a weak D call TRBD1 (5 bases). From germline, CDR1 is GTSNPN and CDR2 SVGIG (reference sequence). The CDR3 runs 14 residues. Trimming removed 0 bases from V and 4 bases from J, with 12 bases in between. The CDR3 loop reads CAWSVIGASYGYTF. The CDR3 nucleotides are TGTGCCTGGAGTGTAATAGGGGCCAGCTATGGCTACACCTTC.

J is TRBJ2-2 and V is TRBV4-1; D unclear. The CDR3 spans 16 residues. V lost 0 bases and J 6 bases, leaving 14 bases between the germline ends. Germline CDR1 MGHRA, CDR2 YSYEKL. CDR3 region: CASSQDGTVYSGELFF. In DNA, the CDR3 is TGCGCCAGCAGCCAAGATGGTACAGTTTATTCCGGGGAGCTGTTTTTT.

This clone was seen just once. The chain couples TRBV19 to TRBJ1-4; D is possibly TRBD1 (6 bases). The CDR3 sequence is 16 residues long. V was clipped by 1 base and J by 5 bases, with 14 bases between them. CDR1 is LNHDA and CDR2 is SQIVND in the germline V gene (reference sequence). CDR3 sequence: CASSIGQADWNEKLFF. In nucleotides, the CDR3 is TGTGCCAGTAGTATAGGACAGGCGGATTGGAATGAAAAACTGTTTTTT.

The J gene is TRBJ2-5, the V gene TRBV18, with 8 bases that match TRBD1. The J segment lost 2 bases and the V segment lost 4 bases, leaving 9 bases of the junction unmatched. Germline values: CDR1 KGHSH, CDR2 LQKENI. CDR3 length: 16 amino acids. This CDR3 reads CASSLRQGPYQETQYF. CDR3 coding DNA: TGTGCCAGCTCACTTCGACAGGGGCCATATCAAGAGACCCAGTACTTC. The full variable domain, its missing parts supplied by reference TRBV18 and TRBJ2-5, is NAGVMQNPRHLVRRRGQEARLRCSPMKGHSHVYWYRQLPEEGLKFMVYLQKENIIDESGMPKERFSAEFPKEGPSILRIQQVVRGDSAAYFCASSLRQGPYQETQYFGPGTRLLVL.

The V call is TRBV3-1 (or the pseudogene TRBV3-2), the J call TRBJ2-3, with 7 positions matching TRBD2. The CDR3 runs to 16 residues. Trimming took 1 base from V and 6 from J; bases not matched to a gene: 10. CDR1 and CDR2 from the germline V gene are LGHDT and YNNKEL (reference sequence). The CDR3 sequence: CASSQVMGGMVDTQYF. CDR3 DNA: TGTGCCAGCAGCCAAGTGATGGGGGGGATGGTGGATACGCAGTATTTT.

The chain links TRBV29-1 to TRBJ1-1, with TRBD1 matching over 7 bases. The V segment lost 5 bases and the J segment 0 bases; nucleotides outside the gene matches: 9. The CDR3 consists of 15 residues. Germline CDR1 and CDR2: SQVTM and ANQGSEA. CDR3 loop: CSVRRTGNMNTEAFF. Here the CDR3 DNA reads TGCAGCGTTCGTAGGACAGGCAACATGAACACTGAAGCTTTCTTT.

In nucleotides, the CDR3 is TGTGCCAGCAGCTTAGCGGCGGGGGCTAGCACAGATACGCAGTATTTT. Its protein is CASSLAAGASTDTQYF. The chain joins TRBV7-9 to TRBJ2-3; maybe TRBD2 (7 bases). This CDR3 region has 16 residues. The V end was cut by 0 bases, the J end by 0 bases, with 10 bases between. The germline gives CDR1 SEHNR, CDR2 FQNEAQ (reference sequence).

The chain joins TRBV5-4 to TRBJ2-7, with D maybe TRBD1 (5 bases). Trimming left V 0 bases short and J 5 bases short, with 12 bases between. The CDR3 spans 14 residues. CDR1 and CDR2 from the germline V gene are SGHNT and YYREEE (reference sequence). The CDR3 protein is CASSLGGPEDEQYF. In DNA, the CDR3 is TGTGCCAGCAGCTTGGGGGGCCCCGAGGACGAGCAGTACTTC.